A selection of T cell receptor beta chains follows, all from one sample in a study of T-cell memory formation after mild COVID-19. TCRdb fed the 5' RACE reads into MiXCR, producing one record per CDR3 protein. Of about 320,000 distinct CDR3 sequences listed, roughly 13% are singletons. The sample comprised PBMCs or a T cell subset sorted from them (not recorded which). The receptors originated from a man aged 18 to 30 who had mild COVID-19 (a few samples of this study predate the infection). Cell type and time point are not known. Both conserved end residues are part of each CDR3. A D gene is named only where the DNA matches it firmly. Expanded clones are given a class, and other clones once, few, many or no size at all.

CSAPRTGTGELFF	TGCAGTGCCCCAAGGACGGGCACCGGGGAGCTGTTTTTT	.	TRBJ2-2	.	TRBV20-1
CASSFGLLDDTQYF	TGCGCCAGCAGCTTCGGCCTCCTGGATGATACGCAGTATTTT	few	TRBJ2-3	.	TRBV5-1
CASKWGANSGELFF	TGTGCCAGCAAGTGGGGCGCGAATTCCGGGGAGCTGTTTTTT	.	TRBJ2-2	.	TRBV6-6
CSADGGLWDRDGYTF	TGCAGCGCCGACGGGGGCCTTTGGGACAGGGATGGCTACACCTTC	many	TRBJ1-2	TRBD1	TRBV29-1
CASSPGGSGYTF	TGTGCCAGCAGCCCAGGGGGTAGTGGCTACACCTTC	many	TRBJ1-2	TRBD1	TRBV7-2
CASSDGQEGYGYTF	TGTGCCAGCAGTGATGGACAGGAAGGTTATGGCTACACCTTC	.	TRBJ1-2	TRBD1	TRBV5-6
CASSSQPGGYGYTF	TGTGCCAGTAGTAGCCAACCAGGTGGATACGGCTACACCTTC	few	TRBJ1-2	.	TRBV19
CASSLEAGDRVTGANVLTF	TGTGCCAGCAGCTTAGAAGCGGGCGACAGGGTTACCGGGGCCAACGTCCTGACTTTC	few	TRBJ2-6	.	TRBV7-9
CSARDFLNYGYTF	TGCAGTGCTAGAGATTTTCTTAACTATGGCTACACCTTC	few	TRBJ1-2	.	TRBV20-1
CASSQRETQYF	TGTGCCAGCAGCCAACGAGAGACCCAGTACTTC	.	TRBJ2-5	.	TRBV7-8
CASSPGRDQETQYF	TGTGCCAGCTCCCCAGGGAGAGACCAAGAGACCCAGTACTTC	many	TRBJ2-5	.	TRBV18
CASRDRRGYTF	TGTGCCAGTAGAGACAGGAGGGGCTACACCTTC	.	TRBJ1-2	.	TRBV19
CAISGDGEKLFF	TGTGCCATCAGCGGGGATGGTGAAAAACTGTTTTTT	.	TRBJ1-4	.	TRBV10-3
CAISRALVAEAFF	TGTGCCATCAGTAGGGCGCTGGTCGCTGAAGCTTTCTTT	few	TRBJ1-1	.	TRBV10-3
CASQGQANTEAFF	TGTGCCAGCCAAGGACAGGCTAACACTGAAGCTTTCTTT	many	TRBJ1-1	TRBD1	TRBV7-3
CASRESGPEETQYF	TGTGCCAGCAGGGAATCCGGACCCGAAGAGACCCAGTACTTC	few	TRBJ2-5	.	TRBV6-1
CASSSLGGSYNEQFF	TGTGCCAGCAGTTCCTTGGGGGGCTCCTACAATGAGCAGTTCTTC	few	TRBJ2-1	.	TRBV12-3/TRBV12-4
CASSGPGDQETQYF	TGCGCCAGCAGCGGGCCAGGCGACCAAGAGACCCAGTACTTC	many	TRBJ2-5	.	TRBV5-1
CASSLVKNEQYF	TGTGCCAGCAGCTTAGTTAAGAACGAGCAGTACTTC	few	TRBJ2-7	.	TRBV7-9
CASSLQREGRDEQFF	TGTGCCAGCAGCCTACAGCGGGAGGGCCGTGATGAGCAGTTCTTC	.	TRBJ2-1	TRBD2	TRBV5-4
CATSRLGSGGDTQYF	TGTGCCACCAGCCGCCTAGGGAGCGGGGGAGATACGCAGTATTTT	many	TRBJ2-3	TRBD2	TRBV15
CASSFTGDGGTEAFF	TGCGCCAGCAGCTTCACAGGGGACGGCGGCACTGAAGCTTTCTTT	few	TRBJ1-1	TRBD1	TRBV5-1
CATAPGQGRSNQETQYF	TGTGCCACCGCGCCGGGACAGGGACGCAGCAACCAAGAGACCCAGTACTTC	few	TRBJ2-5	TRBD1	TRBV7-2
CASSLETGNTQYF	TGTGCCAGCAGCTTAGAGACTGGCAATACGCAGTATTTT	few	TRBJ2-3	.	TRBV7-2
CASSSGPGAADTQYF	TGTGCCAGCAGCTCGGGACCCGGGGCTGCAGATACGCAGTATTTT	few	TRBJ2-3	.	TRBV7-9
CASSPQGGAGYGYTF	TGTGCCAGCAGCCCTCAGGGGGGGGCTGGCTATGGCTACACCTTC	.	TRBJ1-2	TRBD1	TRBV7-2
CASTGQGGTQYF	TGCGCCAGCACCGGACAGGGAGGGACCCAGTACTTC	few	TRBJ2-5	TRBD1	TRBV5-1
CSVEDGRGASTEAFF	TGCAGCGTTGAAGATGGGCGAGGAGCGAGCACTGAAGCTTTCTTT	.	TRBJ1-1	.	TRBV29-1
CASSPPATESGYTF	TGTGCCAGCTCACCACCGGCTACGGAGAGCGGCTACACCTTC	.	TRBJ1-2	.	TRBV18
CASSPRRVSTDTQYF	TGTGCCAGCTCACCGCGGCGGGTCAGCACAGATACGCAGTATTTT	many	TRBJ2-3	.	TRBV18
CASSSSPPAGANNEQFF	TGTGCCAGCAGCTCAAGCCCCCCCGCGGGCGCTAACAATGAGCAGTTCTTC	.	TRBJ2-1	.	TRBV12-3/TRBV12-4
CASSYSGASRTGELFF	TGTGCCAGCTCCTATAGCGGGGCCAGCCGGACCGGGGAGCTGTTTTTT	many	TRBJ2-2	TRBD2	TRBV7-2
CASSVEWTGQPQHF	TGTGCCAGCAGCGTAGAGTGGACGGGTCAGCCCCAGCATTTT	.	TRBJ1-5	.	TRBV9
CSDRRPAAAEAFF	TGCAGCGACCGCCGGCCCGCAGCGGCTGAAGCTTTCTTT	few	TRBJ1-1	.	TRBV29-1
CASSLVGPLNYGYTF	TGTGCCAGCAGCTTAGTCGGGCCCCTTAACTATGGCTACACCTTC	few	TRBJ1-2	.	TRBV7-2
CASSYRGGNQPQHF	TGTGCCAGCAGTTACCGGGGGGGCAATCAGCCCCAGCATTTT	few	TRBJ1-5	.	TRBV6-2/TRBV6-3
CASSDQGAANTGELFF	TGTGCCAGCAGTGATCAAGGGGCGGCGAACACCGGGGAGCTGTTTTTT	.	TRBJ2-2	.	TRBV6-2/TRBV6-3
CASSGPPGTEHQETQYF	TGTGCCAGCAGTGGCCCGCCCGGGACGGAACACCAAGAGACCCAGTACTTC	many	TRBJ2-5	.	TRBV25-1
CASNDPAVGSYEQYF	TGTGCCAGCAACGACCCGGCTGTAGGTTCCTACGAGCAGTACTTC	few	TRBJ2-7	.	TRBV6-6
CASSRVAGDYNEQFF	TGTGCCAGCAGCCGTGTAGCGGGGGACTACAATGAGCAGTTCTTC	few	TRBJ2-1	TRBD2	TRBV7-2
CASSLGTGWGVGQYF	TGTGCCAGCAGCTTGGGGACAGGCTGGGGGGTGGGGCAGTATTTT	few	TRBJ2-3	TRBD1	TRBV7-8
CASSRNRVGEQYF	TGTGCCAGCAGCCGAAACAGGGTGGGCGAGCAGTACTTC	.	TRBJ2-7	.	TRBV3-1
CASSQEWETAFF	TGTGCCAGCAGCCAAGAATGGGAAACGGCTTTCTTT	.	TRBJ1-1	.	TRBV4-2
CASRSKWGAGETQYF	TGTGCCAGCAGGTCGAAATGGGGGGCCGGGGAGACCCAGTACTTC	many	TRBJ2-5	.	TRBV7-2
CASSQAGTGYGYTF	TGCGCCAGCAGCCAGGCAGGGACAGGGTATGGCTACACCTTC	few	TRBJ1-2	TRBD1	TRBV4-1
CASSSTGWGSEAFF	TGTGCCAGCAGCTCTACGGGGTGGGGTTCTGAAGCTTTCTTT	few	TRBJ1-1	.	TRBV7-8